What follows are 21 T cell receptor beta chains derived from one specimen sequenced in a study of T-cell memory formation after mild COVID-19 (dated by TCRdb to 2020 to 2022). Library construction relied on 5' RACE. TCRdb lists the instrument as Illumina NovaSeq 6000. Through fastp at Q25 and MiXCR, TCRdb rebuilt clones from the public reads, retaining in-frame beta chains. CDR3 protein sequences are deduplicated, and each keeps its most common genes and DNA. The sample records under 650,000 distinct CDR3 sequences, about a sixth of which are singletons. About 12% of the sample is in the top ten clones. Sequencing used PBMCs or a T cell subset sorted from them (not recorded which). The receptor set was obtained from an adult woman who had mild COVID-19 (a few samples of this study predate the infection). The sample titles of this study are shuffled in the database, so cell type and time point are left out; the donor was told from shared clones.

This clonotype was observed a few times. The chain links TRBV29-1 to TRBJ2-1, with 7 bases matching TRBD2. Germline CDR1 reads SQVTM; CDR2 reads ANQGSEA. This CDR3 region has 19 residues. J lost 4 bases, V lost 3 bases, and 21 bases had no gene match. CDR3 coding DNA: TGCAGCGTTGACCACCCCAAGGACCACCCACTCGGGGGGTACAATGAGCAGTTCTTC. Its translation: CSVDHPKDHPLGGYNEQFF.

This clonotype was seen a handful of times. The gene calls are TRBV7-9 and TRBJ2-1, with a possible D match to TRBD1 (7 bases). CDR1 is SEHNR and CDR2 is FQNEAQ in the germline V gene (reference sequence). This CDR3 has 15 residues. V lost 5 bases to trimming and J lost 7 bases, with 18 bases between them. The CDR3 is CASSIRGASRNEQFF. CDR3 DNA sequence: TGTGCCAGCAGCATCAGGGGGGCCTCCAGGAATGAGCAGTTCTTC. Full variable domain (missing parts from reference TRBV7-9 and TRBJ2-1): DTGVSQNPRHKITKRGQNVTFRCDPISEHNRLYWYRQTLGQGPEFLTYFQNEAQLEKSRLLSDRFSAERPKGSFSTLEIQRTEQGDSAMYLCASSIRGASRNEQFFGPGTRLTVL.

The CDR3 region is CASSLRQTNQPQHF. CDR3 DNA sequence: TGTGCCAGCAGCCTTCGACAGACAAATCAGCCCCAGCATTTT. The rearrangement uses TRBV3-1 and TRBJ1-5; perhaps TRBD1 as D (5 bases). V dropped 4 bases and J dropped 4 bases, with 11 bases sitting between them. Germline loops: CDR1 LGHDT, CDR2 YNNKEL (reference sequence). The CDR3 is 14 amino acids.

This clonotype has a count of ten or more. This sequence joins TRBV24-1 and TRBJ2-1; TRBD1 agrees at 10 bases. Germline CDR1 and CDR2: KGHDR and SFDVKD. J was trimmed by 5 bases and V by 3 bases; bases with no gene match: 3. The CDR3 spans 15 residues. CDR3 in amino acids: CATSDAGQGHNEQFF. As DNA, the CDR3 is TGTGCCACCAGTGATGCGGGACAGGGGCACAATGAGCAGTTCTTC.

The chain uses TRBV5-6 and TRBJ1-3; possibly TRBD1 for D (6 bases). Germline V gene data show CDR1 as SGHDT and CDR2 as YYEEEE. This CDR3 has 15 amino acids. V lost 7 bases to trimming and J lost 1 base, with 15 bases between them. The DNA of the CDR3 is TGTGCCAGCTCCCTAACCGGGACATCTGGAAACACCATATATTTT. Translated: CASSLTGTSGNTIYF.

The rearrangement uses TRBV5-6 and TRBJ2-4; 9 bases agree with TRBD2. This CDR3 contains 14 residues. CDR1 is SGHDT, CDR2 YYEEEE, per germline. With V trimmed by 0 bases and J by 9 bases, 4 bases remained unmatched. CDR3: CASSLASAGGIQYF. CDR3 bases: TGTGCCAGCAGCTTGGCCTCAGCGGGGGGCATTCAGTACTTC.

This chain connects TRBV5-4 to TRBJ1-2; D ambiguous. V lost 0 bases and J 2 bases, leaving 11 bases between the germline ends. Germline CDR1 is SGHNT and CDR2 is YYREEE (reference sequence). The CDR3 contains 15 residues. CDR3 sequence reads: CASSLGAVWNYGYTF. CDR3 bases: TGTGCCAGCAGCTTGGGCGCAGTATGGAACTATGGCTACACCTTC.

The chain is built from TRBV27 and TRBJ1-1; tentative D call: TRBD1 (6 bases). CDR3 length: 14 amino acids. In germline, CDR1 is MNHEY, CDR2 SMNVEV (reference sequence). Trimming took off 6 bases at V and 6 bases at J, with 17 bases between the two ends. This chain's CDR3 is CASRTQGAGAEAFF. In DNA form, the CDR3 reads TGTGCCAGCAGGACACAGGGAGCGGGGGCTGAAGCTTTCTTT.

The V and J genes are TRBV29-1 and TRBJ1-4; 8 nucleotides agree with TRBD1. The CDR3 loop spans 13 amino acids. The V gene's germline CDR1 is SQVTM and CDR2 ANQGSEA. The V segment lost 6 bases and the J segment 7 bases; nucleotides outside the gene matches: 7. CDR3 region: CSVYQGAGEKLFF. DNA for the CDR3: TGCAGCGTGTATCAGGGGGCAGGTGAAAAACTGTTTTTT.

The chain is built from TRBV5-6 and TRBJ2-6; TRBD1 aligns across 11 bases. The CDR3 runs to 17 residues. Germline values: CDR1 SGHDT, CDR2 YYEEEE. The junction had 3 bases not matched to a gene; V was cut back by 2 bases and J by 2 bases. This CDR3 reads CASSFRTGGAGANVLTF. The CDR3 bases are TGTGCCAGCAGCTTCAGGACAGGGGGCGCTGGGGCCAACGTCCTGACTTTC.

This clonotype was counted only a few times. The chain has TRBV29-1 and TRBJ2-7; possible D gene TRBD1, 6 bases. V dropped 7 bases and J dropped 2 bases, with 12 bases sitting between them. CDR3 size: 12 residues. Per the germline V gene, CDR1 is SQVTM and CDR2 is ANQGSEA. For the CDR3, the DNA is TGCAGCGCGTACGAGGGGGCCTACGAGCAGTACTTC. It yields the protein CSAYEGAYEQYF.

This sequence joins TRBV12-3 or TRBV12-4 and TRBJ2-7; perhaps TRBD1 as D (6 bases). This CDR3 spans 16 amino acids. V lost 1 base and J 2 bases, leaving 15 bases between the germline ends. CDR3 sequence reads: CASSLEVVTGTYEQYF. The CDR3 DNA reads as TGTGCCAGCAGTTTAGAGGTTGTGACAGGCACCTACGAGCAGTACTTC.

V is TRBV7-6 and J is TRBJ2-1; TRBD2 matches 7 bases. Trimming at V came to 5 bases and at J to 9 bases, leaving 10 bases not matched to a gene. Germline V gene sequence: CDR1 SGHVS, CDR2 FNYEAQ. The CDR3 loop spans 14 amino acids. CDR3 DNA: TGTGCCAGCAGCCCAAGGGACTATCAGGGTGAGCAGTTCTTC. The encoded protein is CASSPRDYQGEQFF.

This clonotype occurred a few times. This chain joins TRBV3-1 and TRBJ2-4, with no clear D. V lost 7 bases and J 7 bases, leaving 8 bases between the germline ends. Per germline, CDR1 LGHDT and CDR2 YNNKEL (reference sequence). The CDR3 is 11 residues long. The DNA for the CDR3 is TGTGCCAGCATGTATAGGAACATTCAGTACTTC. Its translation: CASMYRNIQYF.

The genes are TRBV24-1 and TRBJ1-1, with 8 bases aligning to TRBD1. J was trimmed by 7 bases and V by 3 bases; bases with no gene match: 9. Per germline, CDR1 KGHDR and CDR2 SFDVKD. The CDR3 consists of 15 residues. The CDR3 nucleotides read TGTGCCACCAGTGATACAGGGGGTGCCAAGTTTGAAGCTTTCTTT. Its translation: CATSDTGGAKFEAFF.

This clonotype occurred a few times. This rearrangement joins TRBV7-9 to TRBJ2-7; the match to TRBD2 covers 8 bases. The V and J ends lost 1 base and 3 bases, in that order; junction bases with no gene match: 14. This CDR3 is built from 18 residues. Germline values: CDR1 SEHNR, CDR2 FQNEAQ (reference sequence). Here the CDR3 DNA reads TGTGCCAGCAGCTTAGAGGTCCCGGCTAGCGGGCGACTCTACGAGCAGTACTTC. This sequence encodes CASSLEVPASGRLYEQYF.

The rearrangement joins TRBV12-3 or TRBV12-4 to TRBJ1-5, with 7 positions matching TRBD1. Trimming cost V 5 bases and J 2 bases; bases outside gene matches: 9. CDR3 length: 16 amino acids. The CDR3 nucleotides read TGTGCCAGCAGTCGATACAGGGGCGGGCGCAATCAGCCCCAGCATTTT. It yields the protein CASSRYRGGRNQPQHF.

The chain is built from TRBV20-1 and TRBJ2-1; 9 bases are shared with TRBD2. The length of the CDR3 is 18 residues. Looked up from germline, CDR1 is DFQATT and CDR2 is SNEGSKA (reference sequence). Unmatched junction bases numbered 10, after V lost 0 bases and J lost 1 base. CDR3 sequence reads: CSARDHRPTSGSYNEQFF. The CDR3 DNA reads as TGCAGTGCTAGAGATCACCGCCCGACTAGCGGATCCTACAATGAGCAGTTCTTC.

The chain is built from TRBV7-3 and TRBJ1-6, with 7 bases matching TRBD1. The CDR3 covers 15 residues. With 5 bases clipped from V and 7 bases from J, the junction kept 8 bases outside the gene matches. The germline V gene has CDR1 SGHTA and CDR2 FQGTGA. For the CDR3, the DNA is TGTGCCAGCAGCGCGTCCCCGGGACAGAATTCACCCCTCCACTTT. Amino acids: CASSASPGQNSPLHF.

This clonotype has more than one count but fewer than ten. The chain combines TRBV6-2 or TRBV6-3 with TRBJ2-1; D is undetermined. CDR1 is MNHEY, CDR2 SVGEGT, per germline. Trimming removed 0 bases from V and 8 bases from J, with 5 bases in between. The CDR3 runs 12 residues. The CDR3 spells CASSYSSDEQFF. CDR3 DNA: TGTGCCAGCAGTTACTCGTCCGATGAGCAGTTCTTC.

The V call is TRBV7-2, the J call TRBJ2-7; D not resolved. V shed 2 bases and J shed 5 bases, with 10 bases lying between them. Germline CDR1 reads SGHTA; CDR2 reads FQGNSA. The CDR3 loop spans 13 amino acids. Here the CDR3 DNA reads TGTGCCAGCAGCTTAAATAGGGTGCACGAGCAGTACTTC. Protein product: CASSLNRVHEQYF. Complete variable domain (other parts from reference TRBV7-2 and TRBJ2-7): GAGVSQSPSNKVTEKGKDVELRCDPISGHTALYWYRQSLGQGLEFLIYFQGNSAPDKSGLPSDRFSAERTGGSVSTLTIQRTQQEDSAVYLCASSLNRVHEQYFGPGTRLTVT.